These 8 T cell receptor beta chains originate from one sample sequenced in a study of T cell repertoires in cytomegalovirus infection. Using its own MiXCR run on the reads, TCRdb lists one record per CDR3 protein. The table lists some 320,000 distinct CDR3 sequences, over 7.5% of them singletons. Input material: PBMCs. These receptors came from a human donor in good health (CMV status not recorded). Some clones in this sample may be carry-over from other donors' samples.

This clonotype has a count of ten or more. The chain's CDR3 is CASSWGANFYEQYF. The CDR3 DNA follows: TGTGCCAGCAGCTGGGGGGCAAACTTCTACGAGCAGTACTTC. The chain couples TRBV7-2 to TRBJ2-7; D is perhaps TRBD1 or TRBD2 (6 bases each). CDR1 and CDR2 from the germline V gene are SGHTA and FQGNSA. This CDR3 comprises 14 residues. V was clipped by 4 bases and J by 3 bases, with 13 bases between them.

The table lists this clonotype with many counts. The chain carries TRBV7-2 and TRBJ2-6; D is ambiguous. The CDR3 consists of 14 residues. In germline, CDR1 is SGHTA, CDR2 FQGNSA. V was pared by 2 bases and J by 4 bases, with 6 bases between. The CDR3 DNA reads as TGTGCCAGCAGCTTACCACGGGGGGCCAACGTCCTGACTTTC. Translation: CASSLPRGANVLTF.

The rearrangement joins TRBV7-9 to TRBJ1-1; D not resolved. Trimming left V 3 bases short and J 8 bases short, with 10 bases between. CDR1 SEHNR and CDR2 FQNEAQ come from the germline V gene (reference sequence). The CDR3 has 12 amino acids. CDR3 amino acids: CASSLGPLEAFF. CDR3 bases: TGTGCCAGCAGCTTGGGCCCACTAGAAGCTTTCTTT.

This clonotype was recorded once. The rearrangement links TRBV3-1 to TRBJ2-1; no definite D call. The CDR3 extends over 14 amino acids. V lost 7 bases and J lost 8, with 18 bases in between. From germline, CDR1 is LGHDT and CDR2 YNNKEL (reference sequence). CDR3 in DNA: TGTGCCAGCAAGTCGGAGTCCTTAAGCGATGAGCAGTTCTTC. As protein: CASKSESLSDEQFF.

This clonotype was seen a few times. This sequence joins TRBV19 and TRBJ2-1; 10 bases fit TRBD2. Germline lookup yields CDR1 LNHDA and CDR2 SQIVND (reference sequence). Trimming at V came to 9 bases and at J to 0 bases, leaving 11 bases not matched to a gene. The CDR3 covers 17 residues. CDR3 sequence: CASSPSGGSPSYNEQFF. The CDR3, as DNA: TGTGCCAGCTCCCCTAGCGGGGGTTCCCCCTCCTACAATGAGCAGTTCTTC.

The rearrangement joins TRBV12-3 or TRBV12-4 to TRBJ1-3; no clear D gene. The CDR3 has 15 amino acids. Trimming left V 4 bases short and J 0 bases short, with 10 bases between. CDR3 in amino acids: CASSSRQTSGNTIYF. In nucleotides, the CDR3 is TGTGCCAGCAGTTCCCGACAAACCTCTGGAAACACCATATATTTT.

A few counts support this clonotype. This chain joins TRBV12-3 or TRBV12-4 and TRBJ1-5, with D maybe TRBD1 (5 bases). V lost 6 bases to trimming and J lost 6 bases, with 18 bases between them. The CDR3 is 15 amino acids. CDR3 sequence (DNA): TGTGCCAGCAGCCCTGACAGATCCTATAGTCAGCCCCAGCATTTT. This sequence encodes CASSPDRSYSQPQHF.

The chain is built from TRBV5-6 and TRBJ1-5; D gene ambiguous. The CDR3 runs 13 residues. V dropped 6 bases and J dropped 1 base, with 8 bases sitting between them. Germline V gene sequence: CDR1 SGHDT, CDR2 YYEEEE. The CDR3, as DNA: TGTGCCAGCACCACGGGAAGCAATCAGCCCCAGCATTTT. Protein: CASTTGSNQPQHF.